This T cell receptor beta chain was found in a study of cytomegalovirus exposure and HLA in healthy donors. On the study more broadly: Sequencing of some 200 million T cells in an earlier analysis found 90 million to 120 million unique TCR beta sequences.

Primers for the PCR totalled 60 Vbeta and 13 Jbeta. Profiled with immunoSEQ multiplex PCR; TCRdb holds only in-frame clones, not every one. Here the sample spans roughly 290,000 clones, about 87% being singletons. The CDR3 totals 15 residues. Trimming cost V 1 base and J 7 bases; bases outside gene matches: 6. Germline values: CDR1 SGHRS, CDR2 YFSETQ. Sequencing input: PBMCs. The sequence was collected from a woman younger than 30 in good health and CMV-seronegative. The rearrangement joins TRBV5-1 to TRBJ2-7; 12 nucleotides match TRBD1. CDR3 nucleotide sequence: TGCGCCAGCAGCTTGCCGGGACAGGGGGCCGAGGAGCAGTACTTC. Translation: CASSLPGQGAEEQYF.